The 5 T cell receptor beta chains below were found in one sample sequenced in a study of post-analysis software for immune sequencing data. Study outcomes and limitations: Four or five TRBV segments were significantly more frequent in patients than in controls. TRBV5-6, TRBV5-1 and TRBV20-1 were among these segments.

These receptors lack a known antigen. Presence of unique molecular identifiers characterized the TCR beta cDNA libraries. TCRdb used MiXCR to reprocess the PCR reads, holding one entry per CDR3 protein. The sample yields 350,000 to 500,000 distinct CDR3 sequences, 39% seen once. The sequenced material came from blood. These receptors originate from a girl aged 2-10 years with multiple sclerosis.

This chain joins TRBV11-1 and TRBJ2-7; TRBD2 matches at 12 bases. V trimming: 2 bases; J trimming: 7 bases; junction bases outside the gene matches: 27. CDR1 is SGHAT, CDR2 FQDESV, per germline (reference sequence). The CDR3 is 22 amino acids. The CDR3 sequence: CASSLFLGRLTSGGQSYNEQYF. The CDR3, as DNA: TGTGCCAGCAGCTTATTTTTGGGCCGCCTGACTAGCGGGGGACAATCATACAATGAGCAGTACTTC.

The rearrangement uses TRBV20-1 and TRBJ2-1, with TRBD2 matching over 16 bases. The CDR3 is 18 amino acids. The V and J ends lost 6 bases and 7 bases, in that order; junction bases with no gene match: 15. Germline CDR1 reads DFQATT; CDR2 reads SNEGSKA (reference sequence). The CDR3 protein is CSAGQDGTSGRGWNEQFF. The CDR3 DNA is TGCAGTGCAGGACAAGACGGGACTAGCGGGAGGGGGTGGAATGAGCAGTTCTTC.

This clonotype was seen only a few times. J is TRBJ1-5 and V is TRBV12-3 or TRBV12-4; 9 bases match TRBD1. The CDR3 totals 17 residues. Trimming took 5 bases from V and 6 from J; bases not matched to a gene: 14. CDR3 nucleotides: TGTGCCAGCAGTCCCGGCGCTTGGACAGGGGCGGGTCAGCCCCAGCATTTT. Amino acid sequence: CASSPGAWTGAGQPQHF.

The chain recombines TRBV20-1 with TRBJ2-1; D perhaps matches TRBD2 (6 bases). Trimming cost V 6 bases and J 8 bases, with 14 bases left between them. Germline V gene lookup returns CDR1 DFQATT and CDR2 SNEGSKA (reference sequence). CDR3 length: 12 residues. CDR3 in DNA: TGCAGTGCCGGGGGTCCCGTCGATGAGCAGTTCTTC. Its protein product is CSAGGPVDEQFF.

The genes are TRBV3-1 and TRBJ2-7, with 8 bases matching TRBD2. The CDR3 sequence is 14 residues long. Germline CDR1 and CDR2: LGHDT and YNNKEL (reference sequence). V shed 2 bases and J 5 bases; nucleotides not matched to a gene: 5. CDR3 protein: CASSQPGRVHEQYF. Written as DNA, the CDR3 is TGTGCCAGCAGCCAACCCGGGAGGGTCCACGAGCAGTACTTC.